The 13 T cell receptor beta chains in this list originate from one sample, sequenced in a study of read filtering for tumor transcriptome and immune sequencing. The library was built from roughly 400 ng RNA with molecular barcoded adaptors for alpha/delta and beta/gamma chains. Each CDR3 protein is one row after TCRdb ran MiXCR on the reads. The sample lists about 46,000 distinct CDR3 sequences, over 9.5% occurring once. The sequenced sample was a population of CD138-negative cells sorted from bone marrow. The receptors here all came from a donor over 35 with multiple myeloma.

Many counts were recorded for this clonotype. A much larger clonotype is one base distant, so this may be a read error. The V and J genes are TRBV24-1 and TRBJ2-1; 9 bases are a match to TRBD2. The CDR3 has 17 residues. Germline CDR1 KGHDR, CDR2 SFDVKD. The CDR3 DNA sequence: TGTGCCACCAGTGACTCCGGGACTAGCTACTCCTACGATGAGCAGTTCTTC. Its protein product is CATSDSGTSYSYDEQFF.

This clonotype has a count of ten or more. The chain is built from TRBV3-1 and TRBJ1-5; 7 nucleotides match TRBD1. This CDR3 comprises 13 residues. J gave up 4 bases and V 3 bases, and 0 bases lay outside the gene matches. Germline V CDR1 and CDR2: LGHDT, YNNKEL (reference sequence). CDR3 protein: CASSQGQNQPQHF. The CDR3 nucleotides are TGTGCCAGCAGCCAGGGACAGAATCAGCCCCAGCATTTT. Looking up the rest from reference TRBV3-1 and TRBJ1-5 gives the full variable domain: DTAVSQTPKYLVTQMGNDKSIKCEQNLGHDTMYWYKQDSKKFLKIMFSYNNKELIINETVPNRFSPKSPDKAHLNLHINSLELGDSAVYFCASSQGQNQPQHFGDGTRLSIL.

This clonotype was recorded many times. The chain has TRBV29-1 and TRBJ1-1; 11 bases line up with TRBD1. This CDR3 comprises 14 residues. CDR1 is SQVTM, CDR2 ANQGSEA, per germline. The J segment lost 1 base and the V segment lost 6 bases, leaving 4 bases of the junction unmatched. The CDR3 nucleotides are TGCAGCGTCTTAGGACAGGGGGCGAACACTGAAGCTTTCTTT. Its translation is CSVLGQGANTEAFF.

This clonotype was found a few times. The CDR3 loop reads CASSFKADTQYF. The CDR3, as DNA: TGTGCCAGCAGTTTCAAAGCAGATACGCAGTATTTT. The V call is TRBV12-3 or TRBV12-4, the J call TRBJ2-3; no definite D call. There are 12 residues in the CDR3. V was trimmed by 3 bases and J by 4 bases, leaving 5 bases between them.

Turning to this clonotype: A much larger clone lies a single base off, so this may be a read error. The genes are TRBV24-1 and TRBJ2-2; no clear D gene. CDR1 KGHDR and CDR2 SFDVKD come from the germline V gene. The CDR3 runs 12 residues. V was clipped by 6 bases and J by 4 bases, with 5 bases between them. The CDR3 here is CATSRITGELFF. The CDR3 DNA is TGTGCCACCAGTAGGATCACCGGGGAGCTGTTTTTT.

About this clonotype: This may be a read error: a much more frequent sequence differs by one nucleotide. The chain combines TRBV28 with TRBJ2-7; D is undetermined. V was pared by 4 bases and J by 2 bases, with 18 bases between. The CDR3 loop spans 16 amino acids. Germline CDR1 is MDHEN and CDR2 is SYDVKM. In DNA, the CDR3 is TGTGCCAGCAGTTCCTATCCAGGCTACCAGGCCTACGAGCAGTACTTC. Translated: CASSSYPGYQAYEQYF.

This clonotype was seen just once. The chain carries TRBV6-5 and TRBJ1-5; the match to TRBD1 covers 7 bases. CDR1 MNHEY and CDR2 SVGAGI come from the germline V gene. V lost 3 bases to trimming and J lost 7 bases; unmatched junction nucleotides: 3. The CDR3 is 13 residues long. The CDR3 spells CASSYQQGQPQHF. CDR3 bases: TGTGCCAGCAGTTATCAACAGGGGCAGCCCCAGCATTTT.

On this clonotype: A far larger clone is one base from this, pointing to a likely read error. The J gene is TRBJ2-1, the V gene TRBV5-5; D is unresolved. The CDR3 has 16 amino acids. Germline lookup yields CDR1 SGHKS and CDR2 YYEKEE (reference sequence). The CDR3 DNA follows: TGTACCAGCAGCTTGAGAGTGGCTCCCGAGTTAAATGAGCAGTTCTTC. This translates into CTSSLRVAPELNEQFF.

This clonotype appeared many times. V is TRBV14 and J is TRBJ2-1, with 8 bases fitting TRBD2. This CDR3 spans 15 amino acids. The V gene end was trimmed by 1 base and the J gene end by 8 bases; junction bases not matched to a gene: 7. Germline values: CDR1 SGHDN, CDR2 FVKESK. The CDR3 sequence: CASSQGAGELDEQFF. The CDR3 DNA reads as TGTGCCAGCAGCCAAGGAGCGGGAGAATTAGATGAGCAGTTCTTC.

This clonotype was observed at least ten times. The CDR3 region has the DNA TGCAGCGTTGATGGGGGGGCCCAAGAGACCCAGTACTTC. This sequence encodes CSVDGGAQETQYF. The chain carries TRBV29-1 and TRBJ2-5, with a possible D match to TRBD2 (7 bases). The CDR3 consists of 13 residues. Trimming took off 3 bases at V and 1 base at J, with 9 bases between the two ends. Germline lookup yields CDR1 SQVTM and CDR2 ANQGSEA.

This clonotype has ten or more counts. V gene TRBV30 combines with J gene TRBJ1-1; 8 nucleotides match TRBD1. Losses at the gene ends were 0 bases for V and 4 bases for J; bases not matched to a gene: 4. Germline CDR1 GTSNPN, CDR2 SVGIG (reference sequence). This CDR3 comprises 14 residues. CDR3 region: CAWSVAGGVTEAFF. The CDR3 coding sequence is TGTGCCTGGAGTGTAGCAGGGGGCGTCACTGAAGCTTTCTTT. Filled out from reference TRBV30 and TRBJ1-1, the complete variable domain reads SQTIHQWPATLVQPVGSPLSLECTVEGTSNPNLYWYRQAAGRGLQLLFYSVGIGQISSEVPQNLSASRPQDRQFILSSKKLLLSDSGFYLCAWSVAGGVTEAFFGQGTRLTVV.

This clonotype was counted many times. This chain joins TRBV20-1 and TRBJ2-1, with 10 nucleotides matching TRBD2. J lost 9 bases, V lost 0 bases, and 5 bases had no gene match. This CDR3 spans 14 amino acids. Germline CDR1 is DFQATT and CDR2 is SNEGSKA (reference sequence). CDR3 region: CSARDRASGSEQFF. CDR3 in DNA: TGCAGTGCTAGAGATAGGGCTAGCGGGAGTGAGCAGTTCTTC.

This clonotype was recorded many times. This chain links TRBV18 with TRBJ2-7; perhaps D is TRBD1 or TRBD2 (5 bases each). The CDR3 has 14 residues. V was trimmed by 5 bases and J by 7 bases, leaving 18 bases between them. The germline CDR1 and CDR2 sequences are KGHSH and LQKENI. CDR3 coding DNA: TGTGCCAGCTCAAGCCGGGGCAGAGAGGGAGAGCAGTACTTC. This translates into CASSSRGREGEQYF.